This entry is about one T cell receptor beta chain. The antigen is undetermined. This CDR3 is 14 amino acids long. The germline V gene encodes CDR1 MNHEY and CDR2 SVGEGT. V lost 6 bases, J lost 0 bases, and 4 bases stayed unmatched. From the RT-PCR reads, TCRdb called clonotypes with MiXCR, one entry per CDR3 protein. The sample carries hundreds of thousands of distinct CDR3 sequences, approximately 21% recorded once. The sample is drawn from a study of response to subunit inactivated influenza vaccine. General study results and limits: The authors put forward the suggestion that each seasonal influenza vaccination may bring in only a limited number of new T cells.

This rearrangement joins TRBV6-2 or TRBV6-3 to TRBJ2-7; 8 bases agree with TRBD1. The source of this sequence is a man between 45 and 75 years old who received an inactivated influenza vaccine. The sample in question was PBMCs from blood, obtained approximately 20 months after vaccination. CDR3 region: CASRRQGNSYEQYF. The CDR3 bases are TGTGCCAGCAGAAGACAGGGGAACTCCTACGAGCAGTACTTC.